This T cell receptor (beta chain) is drawn from a study of blood T cell repertoires in COVID-19. About the study: T cells, B-cell-depleted T cells, or PBMCs supplied cDNA or gDNA.

All enrollees were roughly 18 to 100 years old and from about two dozen US areas. Per the study methods: Cell counts per sample came from amplifying reference gene primers. TCRdb keeps only in-frame clones here, not all; method: immunoSEQ multiplex PCR. V, J and clone size derive from that table, while D and trimming were established from the DNA sequence. The table has about 250,000 clones, 85% to 90% seen once; the top ten hold 3% to 4%. V was clipped by 4 bases and J by 3 bases; unmatched bases: 3. Per germline, CDR1 MRHNA and CDR2 SNTAGT. The CDR3 loop spans 14 amino acids. Sequencing input: PBMCs or T cells enriched from blood (not recorded which). This chain uses TRBV6-4 with TRBJ1-2; 9 nucleotides match TRBD1. This sequence originates from a woman younger than 45 with acute COVID-19. Written as DNA, the CDR3 is TGTGCCAGCAGTGTACAGGGGGCAGACTATGGCTACACCTTC. It specifies CASSVQGADYGYTF.